Listed here is a single TCR beta chain. Antigen specificity is unknown. A junction boundary mismatches the germline segment, possibly from a read error. A single record per CDR3 protein comes from TCRdb applying MiXCR to the reads. The sample contains approximately 470,000 distinct CDR3 sequences, roughly 43% of which appear only once. The germline CDR1 and CDR2 sequences are ENHRY and SYGVKD. The CDR3 consists of 13 residues. The data originate from a study of T cell repertoires in cytomegalovirus infection. Specimen: cultured PBMCs, collected from culture after CMV antigen stimulation. The chain joins TRBV10-3 to TRBJ2-1; 11 nucleotides line up with TRBD1. The sequence was collected from a human donor in good health (CMV status not recorded). Some clones in this sample may be carry-over from other donors' samples. The CDR3 protein is CASVPQDRGRLIF. DNA of the CDR3: TGTGCCTCAGTGCCCCAGGACAGGGGGCGTCTGATCTTC.